This TCR beta chain was obtained from a study of blood T cell repertoires in COVID-19. For the study at large: Nucleic acid was either cDNA or gDNA, and it came from T cells, B-cell-depleted T cells, or PBMCs.

The CDR3 extends over 13 amino acids. Germline values: CDR1 LNHDA, CDR2 SQIVND (reference sequence). Between the trimmed V and J ends, which lost 5 bases and 3 bases, there was a span of 8 bases. Clones were sequenced by immunoSEQ multiplex PCR, and TCRdb holds only the in-frame ones, with some missing. The sample carries about 190,000 clones, approximately 90% recorded once. The chain recombines TRBV19 with TRBJ1-5, with D unresolved. The sample consisted of peripheral blood. This TCR derives from a woman under 40 with acute or convalescent COVID-19. CDR3 region: CASSPLYNQPQHF. CDR3 nucleotides: TGTGCCAGTAGTCCCCTGTACAATCAGCCCCAGCATTTT.